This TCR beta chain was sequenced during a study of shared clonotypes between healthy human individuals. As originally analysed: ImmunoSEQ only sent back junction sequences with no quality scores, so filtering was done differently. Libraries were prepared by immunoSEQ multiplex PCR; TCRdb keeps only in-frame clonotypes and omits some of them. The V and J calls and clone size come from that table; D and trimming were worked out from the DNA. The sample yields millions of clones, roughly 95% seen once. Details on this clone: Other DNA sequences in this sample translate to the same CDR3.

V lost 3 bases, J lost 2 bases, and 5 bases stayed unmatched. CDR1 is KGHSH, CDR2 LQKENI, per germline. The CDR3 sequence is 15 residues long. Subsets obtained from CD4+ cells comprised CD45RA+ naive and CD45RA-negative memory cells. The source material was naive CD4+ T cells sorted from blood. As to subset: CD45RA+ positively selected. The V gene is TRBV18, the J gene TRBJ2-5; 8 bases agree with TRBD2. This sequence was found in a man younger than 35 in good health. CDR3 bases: TGTGCCAGCTCACCGCGACCGGGAGGGCAAGAGACCCAGTACTTC. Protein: CASSPRPGGQETQYF.